This T cell receptor beta chain was identified during a study of OX40 agonist ivuxolimab in advanced cancers. About the research overall: Intravenous ivuxolimab was administered to patients every 2 weeks at 0.01 to 10 mg/kg.

Assay: immunoSEQ multiplex PCR; the TCRdb copy retains only in-frame clones and omits some. The table has 150,000 to 170,000 clones, 94% seen once. In the case of this clone: Its matching antigen is unknown.

CDR1 SGHRS and CDR2 YFSETQ come from the germline V gene. The V end lost 3 bases, the J end lost 7 bases, and 14 bases lay between the germline ends. The CDR3 has 14 residues. Whole-study findings and limits: Not determined was the antigen specificity of the expanded peripheral T cells. Mean expanded clone counts were higher in CD8+ than CD4+ T cells.

The gene calls are TRBV5-1 and TRBJ2-1; the D gene could be TRBD1 or TRBD2 (5 bases each). The starting material was CD4+ or CD8+ T cells sorted from blood, obtained in a trial of the OX40 agonist ivuxolimab. The source of this sequence is an adult with an advanced solid tumor such as melanoma, head and neck, liver or kidney cancer. The CDR3 spells CASSSEDRGNEQFF. The DNA for the CDR3 is TGCGCCAGCAGCTCGGAAGACAGAGGGAATGAGCAGTTCTTC.